This T cell receptor (beta chain) was identified during a study of cytomegalovirus exposure and HLA in healthy donors. Study conclusions and caveats: According to reports, the classifier identified cytomegalovirus status with high specificity and sensitivity. The authors later found TCR association rates varying by HLA locus, with DRB1 most and HLA-C fewest. When analyzed later, a missense DCLRE1C variant was found to be linked to TCR beta V- and J-gene trimming. The authors judged a highly shared variant cluster likely a sequencing artifact.

60 Vbeta and 13 Jbeta primers were used in PCR. The assay was immunoSEQ multiplex PCR, and TCRdb's table has in-frame clones only and misses some. The sample carries about 100,000 clones, approximately 76% recorded once. In the case of this clone: The antigen remains undetermined.

The CDR3 is made up of 16 amino acids. V shed 2 bases and J 1 base; nucleotides not matched to a gene: 3. Germline lookup yields CDR1 MRHNA and CDR2 SNTAGT. This receptor was obtained from a woman aged 60-75 years in good health and CMV-seropositive. The sample consisted of PBMCs. The rearrangement uses TRBV6-4 and TRBJ2-1, with 9 bases lining up with TRBD1. The CDR3 loop reads CASSDGDRASYNEQFF. DNA for the CDR3: TGTGCCAGCAGTGACGGGGACAGGGCTTCCTACAATGAGCAGTTCTTC.